The clone carrying this T cell receptor (beta chain) was seen a single time. This specimen belongs to a study of blood T cell repertoires in COVID-19. The overall study: Collection of acute and convalescent COVID-19 samples took place in the United States, Italy and Spain. Sources were T cells, B-cell-depleted T cells, or PBMCs; the material itself was cDNA or gDNA.

Method: immunoSEQ multiplex PCR; TCRdb's copy keeps in-frame clones and lacks some. The sample yields 150,000 to 200,000 clones, around four fifths seen once. Enrolled through a virtual design, the participants were between 18 and 89 years of age and came from roughly 22 US areas. Two negative PCRs, clearance, or symptom resolution had been documented for recovered Cohort 3 donors. The CDR3 has 14 amino acids. The V gene end was trimmed by 2 bases and the J gene end by 4 bases; junction bases not matched to a gene: 2. CDR1 and CDR2 from the germline V gene are SGHTA and FQGTGA. The chain is built from TRBV7-3 and TRBJ2-5; 9 nucleotides align to TRBD2. Sequenced: PBMCs or T cells enriched from blood (not recorded which). The source of this sequence is a woman aged 55-75 years who had recovered from COVID-19. CDR3 sequence: CASSLGAGGETQYF. As DNA, the CDR3 is TGTGCCAGCAGCTTAGGAGCGGGGGGAGAGACCCAGTACTTC.